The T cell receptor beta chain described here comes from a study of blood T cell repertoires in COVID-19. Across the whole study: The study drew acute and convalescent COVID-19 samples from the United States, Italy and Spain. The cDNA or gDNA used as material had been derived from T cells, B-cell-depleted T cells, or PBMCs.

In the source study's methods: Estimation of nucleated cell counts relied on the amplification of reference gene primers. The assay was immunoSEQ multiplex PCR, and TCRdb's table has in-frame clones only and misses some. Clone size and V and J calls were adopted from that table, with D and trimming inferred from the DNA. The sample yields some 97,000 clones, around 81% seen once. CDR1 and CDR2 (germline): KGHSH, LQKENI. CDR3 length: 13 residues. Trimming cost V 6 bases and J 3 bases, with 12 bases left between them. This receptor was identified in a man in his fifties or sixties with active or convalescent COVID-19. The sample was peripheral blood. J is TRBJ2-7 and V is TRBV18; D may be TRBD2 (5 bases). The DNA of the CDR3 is TGTGCCAGCTCTAGAGGGAGTAGCTACGAGCAGTACTTC. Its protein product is CASSRGSSYEQYF. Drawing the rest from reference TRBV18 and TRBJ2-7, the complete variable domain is NAGVMQNPRHLVRRRGQEARLRCSPMKGHSHVYWYRQLPEEGLKFMVYLQKENIIDESGMPKERFSAEFPKEGPSILRIQQVVRGDSAAYFCASSRGSSYEQYFGPGTRLTVT.